The present T cell receptor beta chain was sequenced within a study of T cell repertoires in cytomegalovirus infection. This CDR3 is 15 amino acids long. Germline assignment: CDR1 SEHNR and CDR2 FQNEAQ (reference sequence). V was pared by 1 base and J by 10 bases, with 17 bases between. TCRdb redid the calling of the reads with MiXCR, one entry per CDR3 protein. Here the sample spans hundreds of thousands of distinct CDR3 sequences, about 44% being singletons. There are a few counts of this clonotype. The antigen is unknown. The chain carries TRBV7-9 and TRBJ2-1; D is perhaps TRBD2 (5 bases). Sequencing was performed on cultured PBMCs, taken from culture after CMV antigen stimulation. The origin of this receptor is a human donor in good health (CMV status not recorded). Some clones in this sample may be carry-over from other donors' samples. The CDR3 coding sequence is TGTGCCAGCAGCTTAGTTGGTATTCGGGGTGGCGAGCAGTTCTTC. This codes for CASSLVGIRGGEQFF. The whole variable domain, remainder taken from reference TRBV7-9 and TRBJ2-1, is DTGVSQNPRHKITKRGQNVTFRCDPISEHNRLYWYRQTLGQGPEFLTYFQNEAQLEKSRLLSDRFSAERPKGSFSTLEIQRTEQGDSAMYLCASSLVGIRGGEQFFGPGTRLTVL.